This is a list of T cell receptor beta chains from one sample in a study of OX40 agonist ivuxolimab in advanced cancers. Using immunoSEQ multiplex PCR, the repertoire was profiled, and TCRdb retains in-frame clones only, with some absent. The repertoire consists of some 69,000 clones, with approximately 90% occurring once and the leading ten covering roughly 0.55%. Sequencing used CD4+ or CD8+ T cells sorted from blood, obtained in a trial of the OX40 agonist ivuxolimab. The receptors stem from an adult with an advanced solid tumor such as melanoma, head and neck, liver or kidney cancer. The CDR3 runs from the conserved cysteine through the conserved F or W. A D gene is named only where the DNA matches it firmly. A row's size may be missing; if present it is once, few, many or a size class.

once	NA	TRBV4-3	TRBJ2-1	TGCGCCAGCAGCTATGGGACTTTCAATGAGCAGTTCTTC	CASSYGTFNEQFF
NA	NA	TRBV6-4	TRBJ2-1	TGTGCCAGCAGTGACCTAGTCAATGAGCAGTTCTTC	CASSDLVNEQFF
NA	NA	TRBV18	TRBJ1-6	TGTGCCAGCTCACCTAGTAGTTTCGGTTTCGGTTCACCCCTCCACTTT	CASSPSSFGFGSPLHF
once	NA	TRBV9	TRBJ1-3	TGTGCCAGCAGCGTCAATGAGGATGGAAACACCATATATTTT	CASSVNEDGNTIYF
NA	NA	TRBV6-5	TRBJ1-5	TGTGCCAGCAGTTACTCTGCGGCAGCCAATCAGCCCCAGCATTTT	CASSYSAAANQPQHF
NA	TRBD2	TRBV10-3	TRBJ2-7	TGTGCCATCAGTAATTTAGGGACTAGCGGGTCCGAGCAGTACTTC	CAISNLGTSGSEQYF
NA	NA	TRBV7-3	TRBJ2-7	TGTGCCAGCAGCTCAAGGCCAGGCTCCTACGAGCAGTACTTC	CASSSRPGSYEQYF
NA	NA	TRBV6-1	TRBJ2-3	TGTGCCAGCGCGCAACGGGCGTGGACAGATACGCAGTATTTT	CASAQRAWTDTQYF
NA	TRBD1	TRBV11-3	TRBJ2-3	TGTGCCAGCAGTACGGGACAGAGACCAGATACGCAGTATTTT	CASSTGQRPDTQYF
once	NA	TRBV28	TRBJ2-1	TGTGCCAGCAGTTTTGGCGGGAAAGGACTTGAGCAGTTCTTC	CASSFGGKGLEQFF
few	TRBD1	TRBV19	TRBJ1-5	TGTGCCAGTAGTAACTGGGACAGCATCATGGGTGGCAATCAGCCCCAGCATTTT	CASSNWDSIMGGNQPQHF
once	NA	TRBV7-2	TRBJ2-3	TGTGCCAGCAGCGAAAACCAAGATACGCAGTATTTT	CASSENQDTQYF
few	TRBD2	TRBV5-4	TRBJ2-7	TGTGCCAGCAGCTTTAGCGGGAGCCGCTCCTACGAGCAGTACTTC	CASSFSGSRSYEQYF
NA	NA	TRBV28	TRBJ1-2	TGTGCCAGCAGCCCACCCGGGGACGATGGCTACACCTTC	CASSPPGDDGYTF
NA	TRBD1	TRBV5-1	TRBJ2-7	TGCGCCAGCAGCTTGTCCGGGACAGCATACGAGCAGTACTTC	CASSLSGTAYEQYF
NA	NA	TRBV2	TRBJ2-2	TGTGCCAGCAGTTCAAACTGGTTAGCCGGGGAGCTGTTTTTT	CASSSNWLAGELFF
NA	NA	TRBV29-1	TRBJ1-1	TGCAGCGTTGAGCCCCGGCCAGGGGACACTGAAGCTTTCTTT	CSVEPRPGDTEAFF
NA	TRBD1	TRBV6-6	TRBJ2-2	TGTGCCAGCAGTTACGAGGGGGCTGGCACCGGGGAGCTGTTTTTT	CASSYEGAGTGELFF
NA	TRBD1	TRBV7-2	TRBJ1-5	TGTGCCAGCAGCACACAGGGGTATCAGCCCCAGCATTTT	CASSTQGYQPQHF
NA	NA	TRBV6-1	TRBJ1-2	TGTGCCAGCAGTCTTACAGGTGTCTCCTATGGCTACACCTTC	CASSLTGVSYGYTF
NA	NA	TRBV5-4	TRBJ1-1	TGTGCCAGCAGGGGAAGGGGTGCAGGACTAGGGGACACTGAAGCTTTCTTT	CASRGRGAGLGDTEAFF
NA	TRBD2	TRBV11-3	TRBJ2-3	TGTGCCAGCAGCTCTAGGGGGGGTAGCGGGACCCCAGATACGCAGTATTTT	CASSSRGGSGTPDTQYF
NA	NA	TRBV5-4	TRBJ2-5	TGTGCCAGCAGCTTGCCTTTGGGGGGAGGAGAGACCCAGTACTTC	CASSLPLGGGETQYF
NA	NA	TRBV6-5	TRBJ2-3	TGTGCCAGCAGCAGCACAGATACGCAGTATTTT	CASSSTDTQYF
NA	TRBD1	TRBV18	TRBJ2-2	TGTGCCAGCTCACTTAACAGGGGGAACACCGGGGAGCTGTTTTTT	CASSLNRGNTGELFF